This is a list of T cell receptor beta chains from one sample in a study of blood T cell repertoires in COVID-19. Assay: immunoSEQ multiplex PCR; the TCRdb copy retains only in-frame clones and omits some. The table has approximately 200,000 clones, under 90% seen once. Sequenced input: peripheral blood. These receptors originate from a woman of 80 years or more with COVID-19, enrolled during active disease. CDR3s include the opening cysteine and the closing phenylalanine or tryptophan. The D gene is left open where the match is weak. A row's size may be missing; if present it is once, few, many or a size class.

d_gene: NA
abundance: NA
j_gene: TRBJ2-7
v_gene: TRBV4-1
CDR3nt: TGCGCCAGCAGCCATATAGGGCAGGGCCTCTTCGAGCAGTACTTC
CDR3aa: CASSHIGQGLFEQYF

d_gene: NA
abundance: NA
j_gene: TRBJ1-1
v_gene: TRBV19
CDR3nt: TGTGCCAGTACCCGTTGGGAGGCCACTGAAGCTTTCTTT
CDR3aa: CASTRWEATEAFF

d_gene: TRBD1
abundance: NA
j_gene: TRBJ1-2
v_gene: TRBV4-1
CDR3nt: TGCGCCAGCAGCCCAGGACAGGGCTATGGCTACACCTTC
CDR3aa: CASSPGQGYGYTF

d_gene: NA
abundance: NA
j_gene: TRBJ2-7
v_gene: TRBV3-1/TRBV3-2
CDR3nt: TGTGCCAGCAGCCAAATCCCAGTAAGTACAGCTGGGTACGAGCAGTACTTC
CDR3aa: CASSQIPVSTAGYEQYF

d_gene: TRBD1
abundance: NA
j_gene: TRBJ1-1
v_gene: TRBV5-1
CDR3nt: TGCGCCAGCAGACTTCAGGGGGCAAACACTGAAGCTTTCTTT
CDR3aa: CASRLQGANTEAFF

d_gene: NA
abundance: NA
j_gene: TRBJ2-5
v_gene: TRBV12-3/TRBV12-4
CDR3nt: TGTGCCAGCAGTCAGGGGTTGAAGACCCAGTACTTC
CDR3aa: CASSQGLKTQYF

d_gene: TRBD2
abundance: NA
j_gene: TRBJ2-1
v_gene: TRBV6-5
CDR3nt: TGTGCCAGCACCTTGAGTAGCGGGGAGAGGAATGAGCAGTTCTTC
CDR3aa: CASTLSSGERNEQFF

d_gene: TRBD1
abundance: NA
j_gene: TRBJ2-7
v_gene: TRBV6-6
CDR3nt: TGTGCCAGCAGTAGGACAGGGACCTACGAGCAGTACTTC
CDR3aa: CASSRTGTYEQYF

d_gene: TRBD1
abundance: NA
j_gene: TRBJ1-2
v_gene: TRBV5-4
CDR3nt: TGTGCCAGCAGCGTAACAGGGGGGTCCTATGGCTACACCTTC
CDR3aa: CASSVTGGSYGYTF

d_gene: NA
abundance: NA
j_gene: TRBJ1-5
v_gene: TRBV18
CDR3nt: TGTGCCAGCTCACCTGGAGGGTATCGTCAGCCCCAGCATTTT
CDR3aa: CASSPGGYRQPQHF

d_gene: TRBD2
abundance: few
j_gene: TRBJ2-3
v_gene: TRBV24-1
CDR3nt: TGTGCCACCAGTGATTTTCGGGGGGGGCAGGATACGCAGTATTTT
CDR3aa: CATSDFRGGQDTQYF

d_gene: NA
abundance: NA
j_gene: TRBJ1-1
v_gene: TRBV7-9
CDR3nt: TGTGCCAGCAGCTTAGAGGGGCTTGAAGCTTTCTTT
CDR3aa: CASSLEGLEAFF

d_gene: NA
abundance: few
j_gene: TRBJ1-1
v_gene: TRBV18
CDR3nt: TGTGCCAGCTCACCACCGGGTGTTCGAGTTGGGAGGGCGGGAGCTGAAGCTTTCTTT
CDR3aa: CASSPPGVRVGRAGAEAFF

d_gene: TRBD1
abundance: NA
j_gene: TRBJ1-2
v_gene: TRBV19
CDR3nt: TGTGCCAGTAGTACTCTCGCAGGGGGCGCTGAAGGCTACACCTTC
CDR3aa: CASSTLAGGAEGYTF

d_gene: NA
abundance: NA
j_gene: TRBJ2-2
v_gene: TRBV19
CDR3nt: TGTGCCAGTAGTACCTACTTGTTGCCATTTCGAGGGGAGCTGTTTTTT
CDR3aa: CASSTYLLPFRGELFF

d_gene: NA
abundance: NA
j_gene: TRBJ2-2
v_gene: TRBV9
CDR3nt: TGTGCCAGCAGCGCCCAGGGGTATCTCGGGGAGCTGTTTTTT
CDR3aa: CASSAQGYLGELFF

d_gene: TRBD2
abundance: NA
j_gene: TRBJ2-3
v_gene: TRBV3-1/TRBV3-2
CDR3nt: TGTGCCAGCAGCCGGACTAGCGGGGACACAGATACGCAGTATTTT
CDR3aa: CASSRTSGDTDTQYF

d_gene: TRBD1
abundance: few
j_gene: TRBJ1-4
v_gene: TRBV29-1
CDR3nt: TGCAGCGCGGGGGGACAGGGAAGGGAAAAACTGTTTTTT
CDR3aa: CSAGGQGREKLFF

d_gene: NA
abundance: NA
j_gene: TRBJ1-1
v_gene: TRBV29-1
CDR3nt: TGCAGCGTTAGGGCGGGGAACACTGAAGCTTTCTTT
CDR3aa: CSVRAGNTEAFF

d_gene: NA
abundance: NA
j_gene: TRBJ2-1
v_gene: TRBV10-2
CDR3nt: TGCGCCAGCTCGAAGTCAGATATGGGGCTAGCGCACTACAATGAGCAGTTCTTC
CDR3aa: CASSKSDMGLAHYNEQFF

d_gene: TRBD2
abundance: NA
j_gene: TRBJ2-1
v_gene: TRBV7-3
CDR3nt: TGTGCCAGCAGCTTGGGTGGGAGGGTCAATGAGCAGTTCTTC
CDR3aa: CASSLGGRVNEQFF

d_gene: NA
abundance: NA
j_gene: TRBJ2-1
v_gene: TRBV21-1
CDR3nt: TGTGCCAGCAGCAAAGGTCCCGAACTAGCGGGAGTTGGCAATGAGCAGTTCTTC
CDR3aa: CASSKGPELAGVGNEQFF

d_gene: TRBD1
abundance: NA
j_gene: TRBJ2-7
v_gene: TRBV5-8
CDR3nt: TGTGCCAGCAGCTTCTACTCGGGACAGCGATCCTACGAGCAGTACTTC
CDR3aa: CASSFYSGQRSYEQYF

d_gene: NA
abundance: NA
j_gene: TRBJ2-3
v_gene: TRBV9
CDR3nt: TGTGCCAGCAGCGTAGCGGGGTTAGGTTCAGATACGCAGTATTTT
CDR3aa: CASSVAGLGSDTQYF

d_gene: NA
abundance: NA
j_gene: TRBJ2-5
v_gene: TRBV5-1
CDR3nt: TGCGCCAGCAGCTTGGCGGGGAAGCAAGAGACCCAGTACTTC
CDR3aa: CASSLAGKQETQYF

d_gene: NA
abundance: NA
j_gene: TRBJ1-4
v_gene: TRBV9
CDR3nt: TGTGCCAGCAGCAAACAGGGAAATGGTGAAAAACTGTTTTTT
CDR3aa: CASSKQGNGEKLFF

d_gene: NA
abundance: NA
j_gene: TRBJ2-7
v_gene: TRBV5-1
CDR3nt: TGCGCCAGCAGCTTTTCCCCAGGGAACGAGCAGTACTTC
CDR3aa: CASSFSPGNEQYF

d_gene: NA
abundance: few
j_gene: TRBJ1-1
v_gene: TRBV29-1
CDR3nt: TGCAGCGTTGAGAAACAGGGAAGTGCCACTGAAGCTTTCTTT
CDR3aa: CSVEKQGSATEAFF

d_gene: NA
abundance: NA
j_gene: TRBJ1-5
v_gene: TRBV19
CDR3nt: TGTGCCAGTGAGCCCCTTGGGGCGAATAGCAATCAGCCCCAGCATTTT
CDR3aa: CASEPLGANSNQPQHF

d_gene: NA
abundance: NA
j_gene: TRBJ1-1
v_gene: TRBV18
CDR3nt: TGTGCCAGCTCCATCCATTCGGCGGACACTGAAGCTTTCTTT
CDR3aa: CASSIHSADTEAFF

d_gene: TRBD2
abundance: NA
j_gene: TRBJ2-1
v_gene: TRBV5-1
CDR3nt: TGCGCCAGCAGCGCCTTTTTTACTAGCGCCCAATACAATGAGCAGTTCTTC
CDR3aa: CASSAFFTSAQYNEQFF

d_gene: NA
abundance: NA
j_gene: TRBJ1-3
v_gene: TRBV24-1
CDR3nt: TGTGCCACCAGTGCCTCATGCGTCGCAAAGTTGGTTGGAAACACCATATATTTT
CDR3aa: CATSASCVAKLVGNTIYF

d_gene: TRBD2
abundance: NA
j_gene: TRBJ2-1
v_gene: TRBV24-1
CDR3nt: TGTGCCACCAGTGACCCGGGACTAGCGGGGGGAGGGGAGCAGTTCTTC
CDR3aa: CATSDPGLAGGGEQFF

d_gene: TRBD2
abundance: NA
j_gene: TRBJ2-7
v_gene: TRBV7-8
CDR3nt: TGTGCCAGCAGCATAACTAGCGGGAGTCTTGACGAGCAGTACTTC
CDR3aa: CASSITSGSLDEQYF

d_gene: NA
abundance: NA
j_gene: TRBJ1-4
v_gene: TRBV6-1
CDR3nt: TGTGCCAGCAGTGATTTAACGGAGGAAAAACTGTTTTTT
CDR3aa: CASSDLTEEKLFF

d_gene: NA
abundance: NA
j_gene: TRBJ2-1
v_gene: TRBV7-2
CDR3nt: TGTGCCAGCAGCCAAGGCCCCGGGACTTGGTTCTTC
CDR3aa: CASSQGPGTWFF

d_gene: TRBD2
abundance: NA
j_gene: TRBJ2-5
v_gene: TRBV5-1
CDR3nt: TGCGCCAGCAGCGTTCCCGCGGGAGAGGAGACCCAGTACTTC
CDR3aa: CASSVPAGEETQYF

d_gene: NA
abundance: NA
j_gene: TRBJ2-5
v_gene: TRBV29-1
CDR3nt: TGCAGCTTCTCTTTCAGGGGCGGAGAGACCCAGTACTTC
CDR3aa: CSFSFRGGETQYF

d_gene: NA
abundance: few
j_gene: TRBJ2-4
v_gene: TRBV28
CDR3nt: TGTGCCAGCAGTTTAGGGCAGACCAAAAACATTCAGTACTTC
CDR3aa: CASSLGQTKNIQYF

d_gene: NA
abundance: NA
j_gene: TRBJ1-2
v_gene: TRBV5-4
CDR3nt: TGTGCCAGCAGCTTGCCGGGATTGGACTATGGCTACACCTTC
CDR3aa: CASSLPGLDYGYTF